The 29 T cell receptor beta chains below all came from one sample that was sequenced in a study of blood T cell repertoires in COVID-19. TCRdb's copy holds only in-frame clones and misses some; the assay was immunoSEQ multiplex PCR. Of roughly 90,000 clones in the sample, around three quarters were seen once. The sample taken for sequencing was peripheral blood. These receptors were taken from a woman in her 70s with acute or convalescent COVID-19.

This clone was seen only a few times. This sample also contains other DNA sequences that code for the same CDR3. CDR3 in amino acids: CASSVGLAGVDNEQFF. DNA of the CDR3: TGTGCCAGCAGCGTGGGTCTAGCGGGAGTGGACAATGAGCAGTTCTTC. J is TRBJ2-1 and V is TRBV9; 10 positions match TRBD2. From germline, CDR1 is SGDLS and CDR2 YYNGEE. The CDR3 extends over 16 amino acids. The J segment lost 5 bases and the V segment lost 2 bases, leaving 7 bases of the junction unmatched.

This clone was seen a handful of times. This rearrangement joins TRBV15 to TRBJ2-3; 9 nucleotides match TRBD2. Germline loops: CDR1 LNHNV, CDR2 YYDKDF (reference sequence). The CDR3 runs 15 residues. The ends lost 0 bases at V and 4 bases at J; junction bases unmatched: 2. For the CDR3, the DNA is TGTGCCACCAGCAGAGATAGCGGGGGTTCAGATACGCAGTATTTT. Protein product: CATSRDSGGSDTQYF.

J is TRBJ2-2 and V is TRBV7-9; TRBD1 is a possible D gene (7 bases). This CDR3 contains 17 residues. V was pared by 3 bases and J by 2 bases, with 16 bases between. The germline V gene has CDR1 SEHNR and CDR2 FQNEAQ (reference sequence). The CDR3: CASSLRRGTVNTGELFF. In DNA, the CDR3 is TGTGCCAGCAGCTTGCGTCGCGGGACAGTTAACACCGGGGAGCTGTTTTTT.

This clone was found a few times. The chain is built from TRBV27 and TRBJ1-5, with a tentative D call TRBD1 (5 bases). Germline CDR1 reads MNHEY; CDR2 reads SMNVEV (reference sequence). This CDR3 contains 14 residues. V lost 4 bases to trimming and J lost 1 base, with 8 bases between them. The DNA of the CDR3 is TGTGCCAGCAGTTACAGGTCGAGCAATCAGCCCCAGCATTTT. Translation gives CASSYRSSNQPQHF.

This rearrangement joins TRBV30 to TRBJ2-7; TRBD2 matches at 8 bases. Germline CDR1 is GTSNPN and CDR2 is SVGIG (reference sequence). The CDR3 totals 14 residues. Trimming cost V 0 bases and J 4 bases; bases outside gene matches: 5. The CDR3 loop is CAWSVGLAGYEQYF. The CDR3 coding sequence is TGTGCCTGGAGTGTAGGCCTAGCGGGTTACGAGCAGTACTTC.

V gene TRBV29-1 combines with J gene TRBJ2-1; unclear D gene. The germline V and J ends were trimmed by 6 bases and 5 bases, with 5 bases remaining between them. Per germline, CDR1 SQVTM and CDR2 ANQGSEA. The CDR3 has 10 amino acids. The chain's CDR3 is CSVAHNEQFF. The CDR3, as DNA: TGCAGCGTAGCCCACAATGAGCAGTTCTTC.

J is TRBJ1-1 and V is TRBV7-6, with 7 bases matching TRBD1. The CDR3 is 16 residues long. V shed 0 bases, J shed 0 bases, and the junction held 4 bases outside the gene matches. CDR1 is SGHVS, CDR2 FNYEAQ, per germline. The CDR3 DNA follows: TGTGCCAGCAGCTTAGCCGGGCAGGGGGTGAACACTGAAGCTTTCTTT. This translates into CASSLAGQGVNTEAFF.

The CDR3 DNA is TGTGCCAGCTCACCCCCGGGTTCGGCTGGGAACACTGAAGCTTTCTTT. Translated, it gives CASSPPGSAGNTEAFF. V and J are TRBV18 and TRBJ1-1; D gene ambiguous. Germline-derived CDR1 and CDR2 are KGHSH and LQKENI. The V and J ends lost 3 bases and 1 base respectively, with 15 bases between them. The CDR3 is made up of 16 amino acids.

In nucleotides, the CDR3 is TGTGCCAGCAGCCCAGGATTTTATAATTCACCCCTCCACTTT. As protein: CASSPGFYNSPLHF. The rearrangement joins TRBV5-5 to TRBJ1-6; no clear D gene. CDR3 length: 14 amino acids. Germline values: CDR1 SGHKS, CDR2 YYEKEE (reference sequence). V was clipped by 4 bases and J by 4 bases, with 9 bases between them.

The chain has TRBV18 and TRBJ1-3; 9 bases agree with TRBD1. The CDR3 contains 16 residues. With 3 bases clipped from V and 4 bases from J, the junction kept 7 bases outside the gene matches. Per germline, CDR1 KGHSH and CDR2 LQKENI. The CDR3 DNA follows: TGTGCCAGCTCACCGAACAGGGGGCTGCGCGGAAACACCATATATTTT. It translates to CASSPNRGLRGNTIYF.

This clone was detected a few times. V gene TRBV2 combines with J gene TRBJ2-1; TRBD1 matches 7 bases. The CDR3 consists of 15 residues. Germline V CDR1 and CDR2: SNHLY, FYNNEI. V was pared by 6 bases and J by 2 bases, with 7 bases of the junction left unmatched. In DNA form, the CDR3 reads TGTGCCAGCAGGTCGGGGACAGAGCCCTACAATGAGCAGTTCTTC. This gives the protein CASRSGTEPYNEQFF.

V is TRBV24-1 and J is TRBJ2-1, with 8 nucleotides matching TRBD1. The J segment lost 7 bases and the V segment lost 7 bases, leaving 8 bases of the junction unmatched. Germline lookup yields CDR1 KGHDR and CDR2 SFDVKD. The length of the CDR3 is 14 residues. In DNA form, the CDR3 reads TGTGCCACCAGCCACCGGGACAGGCCTAATGAGCAGTTCTTC. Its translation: CATSHRDRPNEQFF.

CDR3 residues: CAWGQWNTEAFF. The CDR3 DNA reads TGTGCCTGGGGACAGTGGAACACTGAAGCTTTCTTT. The rearrangement joins TRBV30 to TRBJ1-1; D is perhaps TRBD1 (6 bases). CDR1 and CDR2 from the germline V gene are GTSNPN and SVGIG (reference sequence). The CDR3 is made up of 12 amino acids. V lost 5 bases and J lost 1, with 8 bases in between. Complete variable domain (other parts from reference TRBV30 and TRBJ1-1): SQTIHQWPATLVQPVGSPLSLECTVEGTSNPNLYWYRQAAGRGLQLLFYSVGIGQISSEVPQNLSASRPQDRQFILSSKKLLLSDSGFYLCAWGQWNTEAFFGQGTRLTVV.

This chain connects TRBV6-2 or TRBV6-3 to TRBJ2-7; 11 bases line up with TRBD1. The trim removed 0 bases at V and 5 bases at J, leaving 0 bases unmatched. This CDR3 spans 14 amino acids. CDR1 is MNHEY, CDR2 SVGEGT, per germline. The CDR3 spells CASSYSDRGHEQYF. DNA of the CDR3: TGTGCCAGCAGTTACTCGGACAGGGGGCACGAGCAGTACTTC.

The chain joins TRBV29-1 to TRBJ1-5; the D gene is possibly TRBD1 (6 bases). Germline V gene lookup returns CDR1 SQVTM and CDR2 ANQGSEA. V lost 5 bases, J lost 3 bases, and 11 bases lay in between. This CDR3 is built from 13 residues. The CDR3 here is CSVTGSPNQPQHF. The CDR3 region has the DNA TGCAGCGTTACAGGGAGTCCCAATCAGCCCCAGCATTTT.

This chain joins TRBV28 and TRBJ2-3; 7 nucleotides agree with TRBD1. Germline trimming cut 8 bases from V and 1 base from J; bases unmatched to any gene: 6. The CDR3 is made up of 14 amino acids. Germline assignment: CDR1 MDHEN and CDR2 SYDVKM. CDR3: CASARTGGTDTQYF. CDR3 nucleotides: TGTGCCAGCGCTCGGACAGGAGGCACAGATACGCAGTATTTT.

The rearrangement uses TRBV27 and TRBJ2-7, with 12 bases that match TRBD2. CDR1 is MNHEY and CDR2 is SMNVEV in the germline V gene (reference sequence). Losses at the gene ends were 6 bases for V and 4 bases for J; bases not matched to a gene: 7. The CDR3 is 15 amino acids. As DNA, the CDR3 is TGTGCCAGCAGAAGGCTAGCGGGAGGGCGGTACGAGCAGTACTTC. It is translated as CASRRLAGGRYEQYF.

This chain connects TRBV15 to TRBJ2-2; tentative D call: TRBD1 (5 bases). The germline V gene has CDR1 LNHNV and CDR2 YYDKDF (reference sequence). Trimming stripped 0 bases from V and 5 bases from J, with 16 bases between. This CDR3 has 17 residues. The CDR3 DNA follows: TGTGCCACCAGCAGAGATATAGGGGTAGTAGGAACCGGGGAGCTGTTTTTT. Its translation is CATSRDIGVVGTGELFF.

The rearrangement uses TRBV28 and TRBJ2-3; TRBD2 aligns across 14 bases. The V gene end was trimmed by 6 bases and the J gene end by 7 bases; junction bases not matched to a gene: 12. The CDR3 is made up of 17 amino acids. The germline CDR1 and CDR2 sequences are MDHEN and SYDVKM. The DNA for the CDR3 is TGTGCCAGCAGCGATGGGACTAGCGGGAGTTTCGGAAATACGCAGTATTTT. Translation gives CASSDGTSGSFGNTQYF.

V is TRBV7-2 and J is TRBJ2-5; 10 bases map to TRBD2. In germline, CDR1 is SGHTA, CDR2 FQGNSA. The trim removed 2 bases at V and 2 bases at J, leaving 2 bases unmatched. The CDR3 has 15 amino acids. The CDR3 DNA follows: TGTGCCAGCAGCTTAACTAGCGGGGCGCAAGAGACCCAGTACTTC. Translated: CASSLTSGAQETQYF.

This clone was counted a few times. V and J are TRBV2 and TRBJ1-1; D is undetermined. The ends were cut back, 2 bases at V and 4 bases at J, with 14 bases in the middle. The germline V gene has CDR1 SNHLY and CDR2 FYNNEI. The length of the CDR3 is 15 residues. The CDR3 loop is CASSETQRGLTEAFF. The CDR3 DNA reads TGTGCCAGCAGTGAAACCCAACGTGGGCTCACTGAAGCTTTCTTT.

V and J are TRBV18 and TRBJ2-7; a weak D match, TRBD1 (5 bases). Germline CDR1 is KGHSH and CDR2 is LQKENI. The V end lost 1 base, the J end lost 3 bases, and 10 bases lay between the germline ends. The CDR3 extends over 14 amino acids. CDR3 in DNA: TGTGCCAGCTCACCACTGAGCCAGGGCTACGAGCAGTACTTC. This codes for CASSPLSQGYEQYF.

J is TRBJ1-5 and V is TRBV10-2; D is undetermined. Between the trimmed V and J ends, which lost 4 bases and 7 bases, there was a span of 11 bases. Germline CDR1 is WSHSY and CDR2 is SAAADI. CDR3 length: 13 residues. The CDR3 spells CASSGARFQPQHF. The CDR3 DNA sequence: TGCGCCAGCAGTGGCGCAAGATTCCAGCCCCAGCATTTT.

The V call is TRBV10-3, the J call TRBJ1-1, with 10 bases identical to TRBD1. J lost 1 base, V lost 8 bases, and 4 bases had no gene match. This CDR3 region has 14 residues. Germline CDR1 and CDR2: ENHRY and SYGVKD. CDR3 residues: CAIRDRGRNTEAFF. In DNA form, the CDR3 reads TGTGCCATCCGGGACAGGGGACGGAACACTGAAGCTTTCTTT.

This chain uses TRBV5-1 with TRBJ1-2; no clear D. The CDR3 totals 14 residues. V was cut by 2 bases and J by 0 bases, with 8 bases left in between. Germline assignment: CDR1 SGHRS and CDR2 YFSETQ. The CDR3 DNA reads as TGCGCCAGCAGCTTAGCAGGTTCTAACTATGGCTACACCTTC. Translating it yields CASSLAGSNYGYTF.

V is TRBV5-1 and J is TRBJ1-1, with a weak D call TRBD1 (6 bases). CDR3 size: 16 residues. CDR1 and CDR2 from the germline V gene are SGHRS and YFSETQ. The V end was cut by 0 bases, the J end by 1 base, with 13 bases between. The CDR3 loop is CASSLAPQGKNTEAFF. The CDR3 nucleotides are TGCGCCAGCAGCTTGGCCCCACAGGGTAAGAACACTGAAGCTTTCTTT.

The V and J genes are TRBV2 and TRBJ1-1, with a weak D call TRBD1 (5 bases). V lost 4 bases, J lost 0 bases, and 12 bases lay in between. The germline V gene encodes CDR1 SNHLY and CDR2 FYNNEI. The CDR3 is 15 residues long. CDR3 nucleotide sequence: TGTGCCAGCAGTGTAGGGGTGGGGATGAACACTGAAGCTTTCTTT. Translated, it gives CASSVGVGMNTEAFF. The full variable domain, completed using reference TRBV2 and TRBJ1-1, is EPEVTQTPSHQVTQMGQEVILRCVPISNHLYFYWYRQILGQKVEFLVSFYNNEISEKSEIFDDQFSVERPDGSNFTLKIRSTKLEDSAMYFCASSVGVGMNTEAFFGQGTRLTVV.

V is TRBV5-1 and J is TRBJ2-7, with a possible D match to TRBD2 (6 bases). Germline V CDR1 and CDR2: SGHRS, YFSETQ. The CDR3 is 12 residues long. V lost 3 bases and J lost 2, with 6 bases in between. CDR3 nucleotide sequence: TGCGCCAGCAGCTCGGGGGCCTACGAGCAGTACTTC. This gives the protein CASSSGAYEQYF.

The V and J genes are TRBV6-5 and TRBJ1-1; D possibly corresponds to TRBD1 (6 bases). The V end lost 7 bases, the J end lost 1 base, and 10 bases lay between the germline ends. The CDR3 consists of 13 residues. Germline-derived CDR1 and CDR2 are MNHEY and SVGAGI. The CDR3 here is CASTQDRNTEAFF. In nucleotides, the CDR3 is TGTGCCAGCACCCAGGACAGGAACACTGAAGCTTTCTTT.